This T cell receptor (beta chain) was found in a study of cytomegalovirus exposure and HLA in healthy donors. Study-wide background: An early release of data contained 70 million to 95 million unique TCRs, which came from HLA-typed donors. Overall study results and limits: Sequencing had likely introduced a cluster of highly shared sequence variants as an artifact.

Concerning this clone: Its antigen remains unknown.

Germline V CDR1 and CDR2: LNHDA, SQIVND (reference sequence). V dropped 6 bases and J dropped 7; count of bases not matched to a gene: 8. The CDR3 spans 14 residues. Primers for the PCR totalled 60 Vbeta and 13 Jbeta. Profiling relied on immunoSEQ multiplex PCR, and the TCRdb table lists in-frame clones only, not all of them. The sample holds roughly 110,000 clones, approximately 76% seen once. The TCR was taken from a young man in good health and CMV-seronegative. V and J are TRBV19 and TRBJ1-5, with 8 bases fitting TRBD1. Material for sequencing was PBMCs. Here the CDR3 reads CASRTQGVSQPQHF. In DNA form, the CDR3 reads TGTGCCAGTAGGACACAGGGGGTAAGCCAGCCCCAGCATTTT.